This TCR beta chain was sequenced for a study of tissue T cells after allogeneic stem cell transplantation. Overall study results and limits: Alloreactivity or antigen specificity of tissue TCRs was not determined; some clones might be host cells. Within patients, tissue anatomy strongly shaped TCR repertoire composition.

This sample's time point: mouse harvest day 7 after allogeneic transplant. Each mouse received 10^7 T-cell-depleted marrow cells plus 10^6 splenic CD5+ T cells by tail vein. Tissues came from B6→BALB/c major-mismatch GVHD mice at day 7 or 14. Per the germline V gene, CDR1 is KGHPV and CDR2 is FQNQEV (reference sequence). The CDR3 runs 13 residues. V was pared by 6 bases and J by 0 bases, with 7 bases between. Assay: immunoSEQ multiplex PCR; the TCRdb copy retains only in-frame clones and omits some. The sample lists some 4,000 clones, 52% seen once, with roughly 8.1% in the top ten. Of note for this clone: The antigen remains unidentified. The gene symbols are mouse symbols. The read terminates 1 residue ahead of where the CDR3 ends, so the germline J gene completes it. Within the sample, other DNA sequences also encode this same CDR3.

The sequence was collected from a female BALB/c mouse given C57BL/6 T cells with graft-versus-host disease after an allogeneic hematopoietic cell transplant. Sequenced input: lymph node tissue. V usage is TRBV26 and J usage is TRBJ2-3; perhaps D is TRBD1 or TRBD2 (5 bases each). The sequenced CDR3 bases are TGTGCCAGCAGAAGGGACAGTGCAGAAACGCTGTAT. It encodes CASRRDSAETLY. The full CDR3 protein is CASRRDSAETLYF.